These T cell receptor beta chains were read from a single sample in a study of T cells in Graves' hyperthyroidism and ophthalmopathy. MiXCR was run by TCRdb on the multiplex PCR reads, yielding one entry per CDR3 protein. The data hold 300,000 to 400,000 distinct CDR3 sequences, with approximately 14% observed a single time. The sample comprised blood. The source is a woman aged 25 to 45 with Graves' hyperthyroidism. Each CDR3 is given with its conserved first and last residue. A D gene is named only where the DNA matches it firmly. The size field is filled for only some rows; it gives once, few, many or a size class.

J gene: TRBJ2-6
D gene: -
V gene: TRBV2
clone size: -
CDR3 protein: CASREPGANVLTF
CDR3 DNA: TGTGCCAGCAGGGAGCCTGGGGCCAACGTCCTGACTTTC

J gene: TRBJ2-3
D gene: -
V gene: TRBV12-3/TRBV12-4
clone size: once
CDR3 protein: CASRGPPRDTQYF
CDR3 DNA: TGTGCCAGCCGGGGGCCCCCAAGAGATACGCAGTATTTT

J gene: TRBJ2-5
D gene: TRBD1
V gene: TRBV30
clone size: many
CDR3 protein: CARRQGDETQYF
CDR3 DNA: TGTGCCCGACGACAGGGAGACGAGACCCAGTACTTC

J gene: TRBJ2-1
D gene: TRBD2
V gene: TRBV29-1
clone size: once
CDR3 protein: CSVLAGGDEQFF
CDR3 DNA: TGCAGCGTTCTCGCGGGAGGGGATGAGCAGTTCTTC

J gene: TRBJ2-7
D gene: -
V gene: TRBV9
clone size: -
CDR3 protein: CASSVSSSSYEQYF
CDR3 DNA: TGTGCCAGCAGCGTCAGCTCAAGCTCCTACGAGCAGTACTTC

J gene: TRBJ2-1
D gene: -
V gene: TRBV10-3
clone size: many
CDR3 protein: CAISRTNEQFF
CDR3 DNA: TGTGCCATCAGTAGAACCAATGAGCAGTTCTTC

J gene: TRBJ1-5
D gene: -
V gene: TRBV19
clone size: many
CDR3 protein: CASSTGPQPQHF
CDR3 DNA: TGTGCCAGTAGTACGGGACCTCAGCCCCAGCATTTT

J gene: TRBJ2-3
D gene: TRBD2
V gene: TRBV6-6
clone size: few
CDR3 protein: CASSYLPREGSDTQYF
CDR3 DNA: TGTGCCAGCAGTTACCTCCCCCGGGAGGGTTCAGATACGCAGTATTTT

J gene: TRBJ1-5
D gene: TRBD1
V gene: TRBV6-1
clone size: -
CDR3 protein: CASSYYQGASLDSQPQHF
CDR3 DNA: TGTGCCAGCAGTTACTATCAGGGGGCTAGTTTAGATAGTCAGCCCCAGCATTTT

J gene: TRBJ2-3
D gene: TRBD2
V gene: TRBV6-1
clone size: many
CDR3 protein: CASRTGLAADTQYF
CDR3 DNA: TGTGCCAGCAGAACGGGACTAGCGGCAGATACGCAGTATTTT

J gene: TRBJ1-6
D gene: TRBD1
V gene: TRBV5-1
clone size: few
CDR3 protein: CASRGTGNSPLHF
CDR3 DNA: TGCGCCAGCAGGGGGACAGGAAATTCACCCCTCCACTTT

J gene: TRBJ2-7
D gene: TRBD2
V gene: TRBV5-1
clone size: many
CDR3 protein: CASSLVLAGGPGYEQYF
CDR3 DNA: TGCGCCAGCAGCTTGGTACTAGCGGGAGGACCGGGCTACGAGCAGTACTTC

J gene: TRBJ1-2
D gene: -
V gene: TRBV12-3/TRBV12-4
clone size: many
CDR3 protein: CASSLRQNYGYTF
CDR3 DNA: TGTGCCAGCAGTTTACGACAGAACTATGGCTACACCTTC

J gene: TRBJ2-1
D gene: TRBD1
V gene: TRBV9
clone size: few
CDR3 protein: CASSVGVRGSSYNEQFF
CDR3 DNA: TGTGCCAGCAGCGTAGGCGTCAGGGGGAGCTCCTACAATGAGCAGTTCTTC

J gene: TRBJ2-5
D gene: -
V gene: TRBV11-2
clone size: -
CDR3 protein: CASSDKYKQETQYF
CDR3 DNA: TGTGCCAGCAGCGACAAGTACAAACAAGAGACCCAGTACTTC

J gene: TRBJ2-5
D gene: TRBD1
V gene: TRBV11-1
clone size: many
CDR3 protein: CASSSRQGEETQYF
CDR3 DNA: TGTGCCAGCAGCTCCCGACAGGGAGAGGAGACCCAGTACTTC

J gene: TRBJ2-5
D gene: -
V gene: TRBV4-1
clone size: few
CDR3 protein: CASSQVLLETQYF
CDR3 DNA: TGCGCCAGCAGCCAAGTACTGTTGGAGACCCAGTACTTC

J gene: TRBJ2-1
D gene: -
V gene: TRBV12-3/TRBV12-4
clone size: -
CDR3 protein: CASSLGSANNYEQFF
CDR3 DNA: TGTGCCAGCAGTTTGGGATCCGCCAACAATTATGAGCAGTTCTTC

J gene: TRBJ1-2
D gene: -
V gene: TRBV11-2
clone size: many
CDR3 protein: CASSLWGAGYTF
CDR3 DNA: TGTGCCAGCAGCTTATGGGGCGCCGGCTACACCTTC

J gene: TRBJ1-2
D gene: -
V gene: TRBV7-2
clone size: many
CDR3 protein: CASSLAEGQGLGYTF
CDR3 DNA: TGTGCCAGCAGCTTAGCGGAGGGGCAGGGGCTTGGCTACACCTTC

J gene: TRBJ2-7
D gene: -
V gene: TRBV7-9
clone size: -
CDR3 protein: CASSLRADYEQYF
CDR3 DNA: TGTGCCAGCAGCTTAAGAGCCGACTACGAGCAGTACTTC

J gene: TRBJ2-7
D gene: TRBD2
V gene: TRBV10-3
clone size: many
CDR3 protein: CAISGGLAEEQYF
CDR3 DNA: TGTGCCATCAGTGGCGGGCTAGCGGAAGAGCAGTACTTC

J gene: TRBJ1-1
D gene: -
V gene: TRBV14
clone size: -
CDR3 protein: CASSQGDWITEAFF
CDR3 DNA: TGTGCCAGCAGCCAAGGGGACTGGATCACTGAAGCTTTCTTT

J gene: TRBJ1-4
D gene: -
V gene: TRBV19
clone size: -
CDR3 protein: CASSGGQNHEKLFF
CDR3 DNA: TGTGCCAGTAGTGGTGGACAGAACCATGAAAAACTGTTTTTT

J gene: TRBJ2-1
D gene: TRBD1
V gene: TRBV20-1
clone size: many
CDR3 protein: CSASLDRAYNEQFF
CDR3 DNA: TGCAGTGCTAGTCTGGACAGGGCCTACAATGAGCAGTTCTTC

J gene: TRBJ2-1
D gene: -
V gene: TRBV15
clone size: -
CDR3 protein: CATSPRDYNEQFF
CDR3 DNA: TGTGCCACCAGCCCGCGGGACTACAATGAGCAGTTCTTC

J gene: TRBJ1-5
D gene: -
V gene: TRBV15
clone size: many
CDR3 protein: CATSRTGWDQPQHF
CDR3 DNA: TGTGCCACCAGCAGGACGGGCTGGGATCAGCCCCAGCATTTT

J gene: TRBJ2-7
D gene: -
V gene: TRBV28
clone size: many
CDR3 protein: CASTSAGRDFQREQYF
CDR3 DNA: TGTGCCAGCACTTCGGCAGGGCGGGACTTCCAGAGAGAGCAGTACTTC

J gene: TRBJ1-1
D gene: -
V gene: TRBV3-1
clone size: many
CDR3 protein: CASSPVAGLTEAFF
CDR3 DNA: TGTGCCAGCAGCCCAGTAGCGGGTTTAACGGAAGCTTTCTTT

J gene: TRBJ2-5
D gene: TRBD2
V gene: TRBV7-2
clone size: many
CDR3 protein: CASSLDRSRGLETQYF
CDR3 DNA: TGTGCCAGCAGTTTAGACAGATCGCGGGGGTTGGAGACCCAGTACTTC

J gene: TRBJ2-2
D gene: -
V gene: TRBV28
clone size: -
CDR3 protein: CASISARWGAGELFF
CDR3 DNA: TGTGCCAGCATCTCGGCGAGGTGGGGAGCCGGGGAGCTGTTTTTT

J gene: TRBJ2-5
D gene: TRBD2
V gene: TRBV14
clone size: many
CDR3 protein: CASGGLLEETQYF
CDR3 DNA: TGTGCCAGTGGGGGACTATTGGAAGAGACCCAGTACTTC

J gene: TRBJ1-1
D gene: -
V gene: TRBV7-9
clone size: few
CDR3 protein: CASSFPLGRTPNTEAFF
CDR3 DNA: TGTGCCAGCAGCTTTCCCCTTGGACGGACCCCGAACACTGAAGCTTTCTTT

J gene: TRBJ2-2
D gene: TRBD2
V gene: TRBV12-3/TRBV12-4
clone size: many
CDR3 protein: CASSLEGRGTGELFF
CDR3 DNA: TGTGCCAGCAGTTTAGAGGGGAGGGGCACCGGGGAGCTGTTTTTT

J gene: TRBJ2-5
D gene: -
V gene: TRBV11-2
clone size: few
CDR3 protein: CASSLVPRTETQYF
CDR3 DNA: TGTGCCAGCAGCTTAGTCCCAAGGACGGAGACCCAGTACTTC

J gene: TRBJ2-1
D gene: TRBD2
V gene: TRBV7-9
clone size: many
CDR3 protein: CASGPPLAGGTNNEQFF
CDR3 DNA: TGTGCCAGCGGACCTCCTCTAGCGGGAGGGACCAACAATGAGCAGTTCTTC

J gene: TRBJ2-1
D gene: -
V gene: TRBV7-9
clone size: -
CDR3 protein: CASTGGVSSYNEQFF
CDR3 DNA: TGTGCCAGCACCGGTGGCGTGAGCTCCTACAATGAGCAGTTCTTC

J gene: TRBJ2-7
D gene: -
V gene: TRBV7-2
clone size: many
CDR3 protein: CASSPRFDSSESGYEQYF
CDR3 DNA: TGTGCCAGCAGCCCGAGATTCGACAGTTCCGAATCGGGATACGAGCAGTACTTC

J gene: TRBJ2-7
D gene: -
V gene: TRBV24-1
clone size: many
CDR3 protein: CATSAASNSYEQYF
CDR3 DNA: TGTGCCACCAGTGCCGCCAGCAACTCCTACGAGCAGTACTTC

J gene: TRBJ2-3
D gene: -
V gene: TRBV18
clone size: -
CDR3 protein: CASSPRVSSLDADTQYF
CDR3 DNA: TGTGCCAGCTCACCACGAGTCTCTAGCCTTGACGCAGATACGCAGTATTTT

J gene: TRBJ2-2
D gene: TRBD2
V gene: TRBV11-3
clone size: few
CDR3 protein: CASSPLAGGGELFF
CDR3 DNA: TGTGCCAGCAGCCCTCTAGCGGGAGGCGGGGAGCTGTTTTTT

J gene: TRBJ2-7
D gene: -
V gene: TRBV29-1
clone size: -
CDR3 protein: CSVTENYEQYF
CDR3 DNA: TGCAGCGTGACCGAAAACTACGAGCAGTACTTC

J gene: TRBJ2-7
D gene: -
V gene: TRBV20-1
clone size: many
CDR3 protein: CSARVSMAGHSEQYF
CDR3 DNA: TGCAGTGCTAGAGTTTCCATGGCGGGCCACTCCGAGCAGTACTTC

J gene: TRBJ1-5
D gene: -
V gene: TRBV27
clone size: -
CDR3 protein: CAAAPNAGNQPQHF
CDR3 DNA: TGTGCCGCAGCACCAAACGCGGGCAATCAGCCCCAGCATTTT

J gene: TRBJ2-1
D gene: -
V gene: TRBV7-8
clone size: many
CDR3 protein: CASSLPGPWSQSNNEQFF
CDR3 DNA: TGTGCCAGCAGCTTACCCGGCCCATGGTCCCAATCAAACAATGAGCAGTTCTTC

J gene: TRBJ1-3
D gene: -
V gene: TRBV30
clone size: -
CDR3 protein: CAWSVRTYSGNTIYF
CDR3 DNA: TGTGCCTGGAGTGTACGCACCTACTCTGGAAACACCATATATTTT

J gene: TRBJ2-7
D gene: -
V gene: TRBV15
clone size: -
CDR3 protein: CATSRGTGTHTTYEQYF
CDR3 DNA: TGTGCCACCAGCAGAGGGACGGGAACGCACACCACCTACGAGCAGTACTTC

J gene: TRBJ2-5
D gene: TRBD1
V gene: TRBV12-3/TRBV12-4
clone size: many
CDR3 protein: CASSPGQGARETQYF
CDR3 DNA: TGTGCCAGCAGTCCCGGACAGGGGGCTAGGGAGACCCAGTACTTC

J gene: TRBJ1-2
D gene: -
V gene: TRBV20-1
clone size: few
CDR3 protein: CSARFIEVYGYTF
CDR3 DNA: TGCAGTGCTAGGTTCATCGAGGTCTATGGCTACACCTTC

J gene: TRBJ2-2
D gene: -
V gene: TRBV7-9
clone size: many
CDR3 protein: CASSVSLTGELFF
CDR3 DNA: TGTGCCAGCAGCGTTTCGTTAACCGGGGAGCTGTTTTTT

J gene: TRBJ1-1
D gene: -
V gene: TRBV30
clone size: -
CDR3 protein: CAWKGGRNTEAFF
CDR3 DNA: TGTGCCTGGAAGGGGGGACGGAACACTGAAGCTTTCTTT